Here is one T cell receptor (beta chain) with its context. This specimen belongs to a study of blood T cell repertoires in COVID-19. Study as a whole: T cells, B-cell-depleted T cells, or PBMCs supplied cDNA or gDNA.

Profiling relied on immunoSEQ multiplex PCR, and the TCRdb table lists in-frame clones only, not all of them. Found here are 300,000 or so clones, about nine tenths of them singletons; the top ten hold about 2.2%. Germline V gene sequence: CDR1 SGHRS, CDR2 YFSETQ. The CDR3 is made up of 13 amino acids. Unmatched junction bases numbered 3, after V lost 7 bases and J lost 5 bases. This sequence was found in a woman in her twenties or thirties with COVID-19, enrolled during active disease. The sequencing input was peripheral blood. This chain connects TRBV5-1 to TRBJ2-3; 11 bases align to TRBD2. The CDR3 DNA reads as TGCGCCAGCGCACTAGCGGGAGAAGATACGCAGTATTTT. Translated: CASALAGEDTQYF.